The 27 T cell receptor beta chains in this list originate from one sample, sequenced in a study of cytomegalovirus exposure and HLA in healthy donors. PCR involved 60 Vbeta and 13 Jbeta primers. Sequenced by immunoSEQ multiplex PCR; TCRdb stores in-frame clones only, minus some. The sample lists around 100,000 clones; less than 75% were seen once. Sequenced sample: PBMCs. The origin of the receptors is a man aged 25-40 years in good health and CMV-seronegative.

This clone has more than one count but fewer than ten. The V and J genes are TRBV6-6 and TRBJ2-3; D remains ambiguous. The CDR3 consists of 13 residues. Germline-derived CDR1 and CDR2 are MNHNY and SVGAGI (reference sequence). The V end lost 4 bases, the J end lost 0 bases, and 5 bases lay between the germline ends. The CDR3 region is CASSSGSTDTQYF. CDR3 nucleotide sequence: TGTGCCAGCAGTTCGGGTAGCACAGATACGCAGTATTTT.

V gene TRBV9 combines with J gene TRBJ2-7, with a weak D call TRBD1 (5 bases). This CDR3 comprises 13 residues. Per the germline V gene, CDR1 is SGDLS and CDR2 is YYNGEE. The V end lost 4 bases, the J end lost 7 bases, and 15 bases lay between the germline ends. Written as DNA, the CDR3 is TGTGCCAGCAGCAGGGGCATCCTCGGGGAGCAGTACTTC. As protein: CASSRGILGEQYF.

This clone was found once. The CDR3 nucleotides are TGCGCCAGCACCCGTGGACTTTCCGACGAGCAGTACTTC. Residues: CASTRGLSDEQYF. This sequence joins TRBV5-1 and TRBJ2-7; possible D gene TRBD2, 5 bases. Trimming took off 6 bases at V and 5 bases at J, with 15 bases between the two ends. This CDR3 contains 13 residues. Germline-derived CDR1 and CDR2 are SGHRS and YFSETQ.

CDR3 DNA: TGTGCCAGCAGCCAGACTAGCGGGATTATAAATGAGCAGTTCTTC. Translated, it gives CASSQTSGIINEQFF. The chain employs TRBV27 and TRBJ2-1; 11 bases align to TRBD2. Germline V gene sequence: CDR1 MNHEY, CDR2 SMNVEV (reference sequence). The V segment lost 6 bases and the J segment 7 bases; nucleotides outside the gene matches: 8. The CDR3 has 15 residues.

This clone was recorded a few times. The CDR3 loop reads CASSLGRGLVYEQYF. The CDR3 coding sequence is TGCGCCAGCAGCTTGGGAAGGGGGCTTGTTTACGAGCAGTACTTC. The rearrangement uses TRBV5-1 and TRBJ2-7; 7 bases agree with TRBD1. The trim removed 0 bases at V and 4 bases at J, leaving 7 bases unmatched. From germline, CDR1 is SGHRS and CDR2 YFSETQ. The CDR3 is 15 amino acids. Using reference TRBV5-1 and TRBJ2-7 for the parts outside the CDR3, the full variable domain is KAGVTQTPRYLIKTRGQQVTLSCSPISGHRSVSWYQQTPGQGLQFLFEYFSETQRNKGNFPGRFSGRQFSNSRSEMNVSTLELGDSALYLCASSLGRGLVYEQYFGPGTRLTVT.

This clone was picked up a small number of times. The chain combines TRBV6-5 with TRBJ2-1, with unresolved D. Per germline, CDR1 MNHEY and CDR2 SVGAGI. The CDR3 spans 15 residues. The germline V and J ends were trimmed by 0 bases and 5 bases, with 11 bases remaining between them. Written as DNA, the CDR3 is TGTGCCAGCAGTTACTCGAGCGAGGCCGACAATGAGCAGTTCTTC. It yields the protein CASSYSSEADNEQFF.

The V gene is TRBV7-2, the J gene TRBJ1-1; D is unclear. Trimming removed 5 bases from V and 6 bases from J, with 10 bases in between. CDR3 length equals 12 residues. The germline V gene encodes CDR1 SGHTA and CDR2 FQGNSA. The CDR3 sequence is CASSPGVSEAFF. CDR3 DNA sequence: TGTGCCAGCAGCCCCGGGGTTTCTGAAGCTTTCTTT.

J is TRBJ1-5 and V is TRBV13; TRBD1 might be the D (6 bases). The CDR3 consists of 15 residues. V was pared by 5 bases and J by 0 bases, with 11 bases between. The germline CDR1 and CDR2 sequences are PRHDT and FYEKMQ (reference sequence). The CDR3 is CASSQRQDSNQPQHF. CDR3 nucleotide sequence: TGTGCCAGCAGCCAGCGACAGGATAGCAATCAGCCCCAGCATTTT.

This chain connects TRBV9 to TRBJ2-1, with 7 bases aligning to TRBD2. This CDR3 contains 20 residues. Germline values: CDR1 SGDLS, CDR2 YYNGEE. J lost 0 bases, V lost 4 bases, and 19 bases had no gene match. CDR3 nucleotide sequence: TGTGCCAGCAGCCCTGAGGGTGGTCTAGCGGAGGGAGACTCCTACAATGAGCAGTTCTTC. Translation: CASSPEGGLAEGDSYNEQFF.

The V and J genes are TRBV28 and TRBJ2-1; D unresolved. V was shortened by 5 bases and J by 0 bases, with 14 bases between the two germline ends. The length of the CDR3 is 16 residues. The V gene's germline CDR1 is MDHEN and CDR2 SYDVKM. The CDR3 DNA is TGTGCCAGCAGTAAAATTAGCTGGAGCTCCTACAATGAGCAGTTCTTC. Translation: CASSKISWSSYNEQFF. The whole variable domain, filled in from reference TRBV28 and TRBJ2-1, reads DVKVTQSSRYLVKRTGEKVFLECVQDMDHENMFWYRQDPGLGLRLIYFSYDVKMKEKGDIPEGYSVSREKKERFSLILESASTNQTSMYLCASSKISWSSYNEQFFGPGTRLTVL.

The chain joins TRBV7-3 to TRBJ2-4, with a weak D call TRBD2 (5 bases). The length of the CDR3 is 16 residues. CDR1 SGHTA and CDR2 FQGTGA come from the germline V gene. Trimming stripped 0 bases from V and 1 base from J, with 10 bases between. CDR3 nucleotides: TGTGCCAGCAGCTTAACGTCCGGGGAGGCCAAAAACATTCAGTACTTC. Its translation is CASSLTSGEAKNIQYF.

The chain recombines TRBV6-1 with TRBJ2-3; D call uncertain. Germline CDR1 and CDR2: MNHNS and SASEGT. This CDR3 has 12 amino acids. V lost 6 bases, J lost 2 bases, and 6 bases lay in between. The CDR3 sequence is CASSLLTDTQYF. The CDR3 DNA reads as TGTGCCAGCAGCCTCCTCACAGATACGCAGTATTTT.

This chain joins TRBV2 and TRBJ1-3, with D hard to call. The germline V gene has CDR1 SNHLY and CDR2 FYNNEI. Between the trimmed V and J ends, which lost 6 bases and 4 bases, there was a span of 13 bases. The CDR3 is 14 amino acids. CDR3 loop: CASRDQRSGNTIYF. In nucleotides, the CDR3 is TGTGCCAGCAGGGATCAGCGGAGCGGAAACACCATATATTTT.

This chain connects TRBV27 to TRBJ1-1; 7 nucleotides match TRBD1. The CDR3 totals 16 residues. Per the germline V gene, CDR1 is MNHEY and CDR2 is SMNVEV (reference sequence). V was pared by 4 bases and J by 3 bases, with 11 bases of the junction left unmatched. The DNA of the CDR3 is TGTGCCAGCAGTTCCCCTTACCCGGACAGGTACACTGAAGCTTTCTTT. This codes for CASSSPYPDRYTEAFF.

The rearrangement joins TRBV19 to TRBJ2-1, with D uncertain. Per germline, CDR1 LNHDA and CDR2 SQIVND (reference sequence). The CDR3 runs to 12 residues. The V end lost 5 bases, the J end lost 4 bases, and 6 bases lay between the germline ends. The CDR3: CASSPRYNEQFF. In nucleotides, the CDR3 is TGTGCCAGTAGTCCGCGTTACAATGAGCAGTTCTTC.

This sequence joins TRBV4-2 and TRBJ1-5; D is unclear. With 1 base removed from V and 8 bases from J, the gap between germline ends came to 12 bases. The CDR3 contains 14 residues. The germline CDR1 and CDR2 sequences are LGHNA and YNFKEQ. The CDR3: CASSQAGLEEPQHF. CDR3 sequence (DNA): TGTGCCAGCAGCCAAGCGGGTTTAGAAGAGCCCCAGCATTTT.

The rearrangement joins TRBV12-5 to TRBJ1-1, with D possibly being TRBD1 (6 bases). From germline, CDR1 is LGHNT and CDR2 FRNRAP. V was cut by 6 bases and J by 5 bases, with 13 bases left in between. The CDR3 contains 13 residues. CDR3 residues: CASGPGGGTEAFF. The CDR3 DNA reads TGTGCTAGTGGCCCGGGGGGCGGAACTGAAGCTTTCTTT.

The chain recombines TRBV4-2 with TRBJ1-1; a weak D match, TRBD1 (5 bases). The V gene lost 1 base and the J gene lost 10 bases, with 13 bases spanning the gap. Per the germline V gene, CDR1 is LGHNA and CDR2 is YNFKEQ. The CDR3 sequence is 13 residues long. CDR3 sequence: CASSQVQGGGAFF. DNA for the CDR3: TGTGCCAGCAGCCAAGTCCAGGGAGGTGGAGCTTTCTTT.

The chain uses TRBV5-1 and TRBJ2-7, with 10 bases that match TRBD1. Germline CDR1 SGHRS, CDR2 YFSETQ. V lost 2 bases to trimming and J lost 7 bases; unmatched junction nucleotides: 3. The CDR3 runs 13 residues. The CDR3 region has the DNA TGCGCCAGCAGCTTCCCGGGACAGGGGGAGCAGTACTTC. Translated: CASSFPGQGEQYF. The full variable domain, in which reference TRBV5-1 and TRBJ2-7 provide the parts outside the CDR3, is KAGVTQTPRYLIKTRGQQVTLSCSPISGHRSVSWYQQTPGQGLQFLFEYFSETQRNKGNFPGRFSGRQFSNSRSEMNVSTLELGDSALYLCASSFPGQGEQYFGPGTRLTVT.

V and J are TRBV29-1 and TRBJ2-2; TRBD1 matches at 7 bases. The CDR3 covers 16 residues. Germline V gives CDR1 SQVTM, CDR2 ANQGSEA. Trimming took 4 bases from V and 4 from J; bases not matched to a gene: 12. Written as DNA, the CDR3 is TGCAGCGTTGGAGGGACAGAGGAACACTTCACCGGGGAGCTGTTTTTT. It specifies CSVGGTEEHFTGELFF.

The rearrangement links TRBV4-1 to TRBJ1-5; D unresolved. CDR1 and CDR2 from the germline V gene are MGHRA and YSYEKL. V was pared by 2 bases and J by 0 bases, with 2 bases between. The CDR3 length is 13 residues. Here the CDR3 DNA reads TGCGCCAGCAGCCAATATAGCAATCAGCCCCAGCATTTT. Protein: CASSQYSNQPQHF.

The J gene is TRBJ2-7, the V gene TRBV6-5, with 7 bases matching TRBD1. The CDR3 sequence is 15 residues long. V dropped 5 bases and J dropped 2; count of bases not matched to a gene: 9. From germline, CDR1 is MNHEY and CDR2 SVGAGI. CDR3 sequence: CASSRNDRDPYEQYF. CDR3 in DNA: TGTGCCAGCAGTCGTAACGACAGGGATCCCTACGAGCAGTACTTC.

The J gene is TRBJ1-2, the V gene TRBV5-1; TRBD1 matches at 10 bases. Germline CDR1 is SGHRS and CDR2 is YFSETQ. Trimming cost V 0 bases and J 2 bases; bases outside gene matches: 7. The CDR3 sequence is 17 residues long. CDR3 loop: CASSLDYMGQGNYGYTF. CDR3 nucleotide sequence: TGCGCCAGCAGCTTGGATTACATGGGACAGGGGAACTATGGCTACACCTTC.

In its sample, this clone was seen once. The chain combines TRBV5-1 with TRBJ2-7; TRBD2 agrees at 13 bases. The CDR3 covers 17 residues. Germline CDR1 and CDR2: SGHRS and YFSETQ. J was trimmed by 1 base and V by 4 bases; bases with no gene match: 8. The CDR3 is CASSPTSGGAPSYEQYF. CDR3 coding DNA: TGCGCCAGCAGCCCAACTAGCGGGGGGGCCCCGTCCTACGAGCAGTACTTC.

V is TRBV28 and J is TRBJ2-1; D uncertain. V dropped 4 bases and J dropped 2 bases, with 3 bases sitting between them. The CDR3 contains 12 residues. The germline V gene has CDR1 MDHEN and CDR2 SYDVKM. In DNA form, the CDR3 reads TGTGCCAGCAGTTCGGCCTACAATGAGCAGTTCTTC. Protein product: CASSSAYNEQFF.

This clone showed up just a few times. The chain links TRBV5-1 to TRBJ2-5; TRBD2 aligns across 14 bases. This CDR3 is 15 amino acids long. CDR1 SGHRS and CDR2 YFSETQ come from the germline V gene. V gave up 5 bases and J gave up 3 bases; unmatched junction bases: 3. The CDR3 DNA reads as TGCGCCAGCAGTTGGGGACTAGCGGGGGAAGAGACCCAGTACTTC. Its protein is CASSWGLAGEETQYF.

Remarks on this clone: A read error may account for a junction end that differs from germline. The same CDR3 arises from other DNA sequences in this sample as well. The CDR3 loop reads CASSSAGLSGNTIYF. The CDR3 bases are TGTGCCAGCTCCTCGGCGGGTCTCTCTGGAAATACCATATATTTT. The rearrangement links TRBV5-6 to TRBJ1-3; D not certain. This CDR3 is built from 15 residues. CDR1 and CDR2 from the germline V gene are SGHDT and YYEEEE.